This passage covers 8 T cell receptor beta chains from one sample sequenced in a study of T cell responses to AZD1222 COVID-19 vaccine. Measured with immunoSEQ multiplex PCR; TCRdb has only the in-frame clones, and not every one. The data show approximately 90,000 clones, about 90% seen once. Specimen: peripheral blood, collected on day 0 of AZD1222 vaccination. Receptors were obtained from an adult in good health.

This sequence joins TRBV6-1 and TRBJ1-1; 7 bases fit TRBD1. Germline CDR1 and CDR2: MNHNS and SASEGT. With 3 bases clipped from V and 0 bases from J, the junction kept 7 bases outside the gene matches. The length of the CDR3 is 16 residues. The CDR3 protein is CASSDHRGALNTEAFF. In nucleotides, the CDR3 is TGTGCCAGCAGTGACCACAGGGGCGCGTTGAACACTGAAGCTTTCTTT.

The CDR3 sequence: CASSLAVTGELFF. For the CDR3, the DNA is TGCGCCAGCAGCTTGGCCGTCACCGGGGAGCTGTTTTTT. The chain couples TRBV5-1 to TRBJ2-2, with no clear D. Germline lookup yields CDR1 SGHRS and CDR2 YFSETQ. The CDR3 length is 13 residues. V dropped 0 bases and J dropped 4 bases, with 4 bases sitting between them.

V and J are TRBV29-1 and TRBJ2-2, with 7 bases lining up with TRBD2. The CDR3 is 14 amino acids. The V and J ends lost 7 bases and 1 base, in that order; junction bases with no gene match: 6. CDR1 and CDR2 from the germline V gene are SQVTM and ANQGSEA. CDR3 sequence: CSAPGRGNTGELFF. CDR3 nucleotides: TGCAGCGCCCCGGGGAGGGGGAACACCGGGGAGCTGTTTTTT.

The chain uses TRBV6-2 or TRBV6-3 and TRBJ1-2; 7 bases match TRBD1. The CDR3 extends over 15 amino acids. The trim removed 4 bases at V and 8 bases at J, leaving 13 bases unmatched. Per germline, CDR1 MNHEY and CDR2 SVGEGT. The CDR3 is CASSSPAGGGFGYTF. The CDR3 DNA reads as TGTGCCAGCAGTTCTCCCGCAGGGGGGGGTTTCGGCTACACCTTC.

The chain joins TRBV7-9 to TRBJ2-7, with TRBD2 as a possible D gene (6 bases). The germline V gene has CDR1 SEHNR and CDR2 FQNEAQ (reference sequence). The V and J ends lost 8 bases and 9 bases respectively, with 17 bases between them. This CDR3 comprises 12 residues. The CDR3 DNA sequence: TGTGCCAGCCAACAACCCGGGACTGGGCAGTACTTC. The encoded protein is CASQQPGTGQYF.

The chain carries TRBV27 and TRBJ2-3; possible D gene TRBD1, 6 bases. The CDR3 is 18 residues long. In germline, CDR1 is MNHEY, CDR2 SMNVEV (reference sequence). V lost 5 bases, J lost 5 bases, and 26 bases lay in between. The CDR3, as DNA: TGTGCCAGCAGTCCAGCCCCCTGGACAGCCACATTTTTAGATACGCAGTATTTT. Its translation: CASSPAPWTATFLDTQYF.

The chain joins TRBV7-8 to TRBJ1-2, with TRBD1 identical over 9 bases. CDR1 is SGHVS and CDR2 is FQNEAQ in the germline V gene. CDR3 length equals 21 residues. J was trimmed by 0 bases and V by 1 base; bases with no gene match: 18. The CDR3 bases are TGTGCCAGCAGCTTAGTCGTGTACAGGGGGCGCCCGGTTGATCCTAACTATGGCTACACCTTC. Translating it yields CASSLVVYRGRPVDPNYGYTF.

The J gene is TRBJ2-2, the V gene TRBV4-3; TRBD2 matches 9 bases. Germline CDR1 is LGHNA and CDR2 is YSLEER. The CDR3 runs 18 residues. Trimming removed 0 bases from V and 0 bases from J; junction bases left unmatched: 5. CDR3 nucleotide sequence: TGCGCCAGCAGCCAAGATCAGCGGGGGGCCGCGAACACCGGGGAGCTGTTTTTT. Its protein is CASSQDQRGAANTGELFF.